Below, one T cell receptor beta chain is given with its context. Germline V CDR1 and CDR2: MNHNS, SASEGT. Between the trimmed V and J ends, which lost 2 bases and 3 bases, there was a span of 7 bases. CDR3 size: 13 residues. The sample originates from a study of cytomegalovirus exposure and HLA in healthy donors. A multiplex PCR was run with 60 Vbeta primers and 13 Jbeta primers. Clones were sequenced by immunoSEQ multiplex PCR, and TCRdb holds only the in-frame ones, with some missing. The sample holds about 150,000 clones; roughly 85% are singletons and the top ten take 3% to 3.5%. The source of this sequence is a male donor in good health and CMV-seronegative. V is TRBV6-1 and J is TRBJ1-2; D gene ambiguous. The specimen sequenced was PBMCs. CDR3 DNA: TGTGCCAGCAGTGAACAGATGCACTATGGCTACACCTTC. Translation gives CASSEQMHYGYTF.